The rows below give T cell receptor beta chains drawn from one sample of a study of T cells in Graves' hyperthyroidism and ophthalmopathy. TCRdb passed the multiplex PCR reads through MiXCR, listing each CDR3 protein once. The sample lists approximately 420,000 distinct CDR3 sequences; approximately 15% were seen once. Sequencing was done on a sample of blood. The receptors originated from a woman in her 30s with Graves' hyperthyroidism. Each CDR3 is given with its conserved first and last residue. The D gene is left open where the match is weak. Only part of the rows carry a size: once, few, many, or a class if the clone is expanded.

d_gene: TRBD1
j_gene: TRBJ2-7
v_gene: TRBV6-1
abundance: many
CDR3nt: TGTGCCAGCAGACAAGGGACAGAGTCAACCTACGAGCAGTACTTC
CDR3aa: CASRQGTESTYEQYF

d_gene: -
j_gene: TRBJ1-2
v_gene: TRBV25-1
abundance: -
CDR3nt: TGTGCCAGCATGGGGGTATCGGGCTATGGCTACACCTTC
CDR3aa: CASMGVSGYGYTF

d_gene: TRBD2
j_gene: TRBJ2-1
v_gene: TRBV3-1
abundance: many
CDR3nt: TGTGCCAGCAGTCCTAGCGGGAATACTGAGCAGTTCTTC
CDR3aa: CASSPSGNTEQFF

d_gene: TRBD2
j_gene: TRBJ2-2
v_gene: TRBV7-2
abundance: -
CDR3nt: TGTGCCAGCAGCCCTCACGCGGGAGGGGGCACCGGGGAGCTGTTTTTT
CDR3aa: CASSPHAGGGTGELFF

d_gene: TRBD2
j_gene: TRBJ2-5
v_gene: TRBV27
abundance: many
CDR3nt: TGTGCCACCCTCTCGGGGGCGGATAGCGGGATCGGGAAGACCCAGTACTTC
CDR3aa: CATLSGADSGIGKTQYF

d_gene: TRBD2
j_gene: TRBJ2-1
v_gene: TRBV18
abundance: many
CDR3nt: TGTGCCAGCTCACACCCGGGACTAGCGGGAGGGACCTCCTACAATGAGCAGTTCTTC
CDR3aa: CASSHPGLAGGTSYNEQFF

d_gene: TRBD2
j_gene: TRBJ2-2
v_gene: TRBV4-2
abundance: few
CDR3nt: TGTGCCAGCAGCCAAACCTATGGAGATAGCGGGAGTTTCAGGGAGCTGTTTTTT
CDR3aa: CASSQTYGDSGSFRELFF

d_gene: -
j_gene: TRBJ2-5
v_gene: TRBV18
abundance: many
CDR3nt: TGTGCCAGCTCACCTCGAGCGGGACAGCAAGAGACCCAGTACTTC
CDR3aa: CASSPRAGQQETQYF

d_gene: TRBD2
j_gene: TRBJ2-3
v_gene: TRBV7-3
abundance: few
CDR3nt: TGTGCCAGCAGCTCGGGACTAGCGGGAGCTTTAGATACGCAGTATTTT
CDR3aa: CASSSGLAGALDTQYF

d_gene: -
j_gene: TRBJ2-7
v_gene: TRBV27
abundance: few
CDR3nt: TGTGCCAGCAGTTTATTTGACAGATCCTACGAGCAGTACTTC
CDR3aa: CASSLFDRSYEQYF

d_gene: -
j_gene: TRBJ2-6
v_gene: TRBV6-5
abundance: few
CDR3nt: TGTGCCAGCAGTTACGGAGTCTCTGGGGCCAACGTCCTGACTTTC
CDR3aa: CASSYGVSGANVLTF

d_gene: -
j_gene: TRBJ2-1
v_gene: TRBV7-9
abundance: -
CDR3nt: TGTGCCAGCAGCCCACTGTTGGGTGAAGTCAATGAGCAGTTCTTC
CDR3aa: CASSPLLGEVNEQFF

d_gene: -
j_gene: TRBJ2-7
v_gene: TRBV2
abundance: -
CDR3nt: TGTGCCAGCAGAGGACAGAGGAGCTCCTACGAGCAGTACTTC
CDR3aa: CASRGQRSSYEQYF

d_gene: -
j_gene: TRBJ2-1
v_gene: TRBV20-1
abundance: many
CDR3nt: TGCAGTGCCCCTAGAGGTGGCGGGTTCTACAATGAGCAGTTCTTC
CDR3aa: CSAPRGGGFYNEQFF

d_gene: -
j_gene: TRBJ1-1
v_gene: TRBV15
abundance: many
CDR3nt: TGTGCCACCAGCAGAGATGGCGGCACTGAAGCTTTCTTT
CDR3aa: CATSRDGGTEAFF

d_gene: TRBD2
j_gene: TRBJ2-7
v_gene: TRBV7-9
abundance: -
CDR3nt: TGTGCCAGCAGCTTAGGTCGTGGGACTAGCGTCTACGAGCAGTACTTC
CDR3aa: CASSLGRGTSVYEQYF

d_gene: TRBD1
j_gene: TRBJ2-7
v_gene: TRBV27
abundance: many
CDR3nt: TGTGCCAGCTGCCAGACAGGGGGCCCCTACGAGCAGTACTTC
CDR3aa: CASCQTGGPYEQYF

d_gene: -
j_gene: TRBJ2-5
v_gene: TRBV20-1
abundance: -
CDR3nt: TGCAGTGCGATTGGAGGATTTCAGTACTTC
CDR3aa: CSAIGGFQYF

d_gene: -
j_gene: TRBJ2-1
v_gene: TRBV5-1
abundance: many
CDR3nt: TGCGCCAGCAGCTTGCCGGACTCCTCAAGTTACAATGAACAGTTCTTC
CDR3aa: CASSLPDSSSYNEQFF

d_gene: TRBD2
j_gene: TRBJ2-5
v_gene: TRBV7-9
abundance: many
CDR3nt: TGTGCCAGCAGCGACCTAGCGGGATACGAAGAGACCCAGTACTTC
CDR3aa: CASSDLAGYEETQYF

d_gene: TRBD2
j_gene: TRBJ2-1
v_gene: TRBV20-1
abundance: many
CDR3nt: TGCAGTGCTACTCCATTAGCGGGAGTTTACAATGAGCAGTTCTTC
CDR3aa: CSATPLAGVYNEQFF

d_gene: -
j_gene: TRBJ2-2
v_gene: TRBV7-3
abundance: many
CDR3nt: TGTGCCAGCAGCGGGATAGCGCGCGGGGAGCTGTTTTTT
CDR3aa: CASSGIARGELFF

d_gene: TRBD1
j_gene: TRBJ1-5
v_gene: TRBV20-1
abundance: -
CDR3nt: TGCAGTGCTAGTATTACAGGGGGAAAACAGCCCCAGCATTTT
CDR3aa: CSASITGGKQPQHF

d_gene: -
j_gene: TRBJ1-2
v_gene: TRBV14
abundance: few
CDR3nt: TGTGCCAGCAGTCCTGATTTCGGGTATGGCTACACCTTC
CDR3aa: CASSPDFGYGYTF

d_gene: TRBD1
j_gene: TRBJ2-1
v_gene: TRBV27
abundance: many
CDR3nt: TGTGCCAGCAGTTTCAGGGGGAGCTCCTACAATGAGCAGTTCTTC
CDR3aa: CASSFRGSSYNEQFF

d_gene: -
j_gene: TRBJ2-7
v_gene: TRBV29-1
abundance: -
CDR3nt: TGCAGCGTTGAAATTCCCGGGACGGTCTCCTACGAGCAGTACTTC
CDR3aa: CSVEIPGTVSYEQYF

d_gene: -
j_gene: TRBJ2-1
v_gene: TRBV2
abundance: many
CDR3nt: TGTGCCAGCAATAGGTTAGCGGATCCCAATGAGCAGTTCTTC
CDR3aa: CASNRLADPNEQFF

d_gene: -
j_gene: TRBJ1-4
v_gene: TRBV5-1
abundance: -
CDR3nt: TGCGCCAGCAGCTTGGGTGGCAGGAGTAATGAAAAACTGTTTTTT
CDR3aa: CASSLGGRSNEKLFF

d_gene: -
j_gene: TRBJ2-7
v_gene: TRBV28
abundance: many
CDR3nt: TGTGCCAGCAGTCCAGGTCTTCTTGAGCAGTACTTC
CDR3aa: CASSPGLLEQYF

d_gene: -
j_gene: TRBJ2-3
v_gene: TRBV29-1
abundance: -
CDR3nt: TGCAGCGTTCTCCGGGGGAACACAGATACGCAGTATTTT
CDR3aa: CSVLRGNTDTQYF

d_gene: -
j_gene: TRBJ2-3
v_gene: TRBV27
abundance: few
CDR3nt: TGTGCCAGCAGTTGGGGCGGTACTAGCACAGATACGCAGTATTTT
CDR3aa: CASSWGGTSTDTQYF

d_gene: -
j_gene: TRBJ2-1
v_gene: TRBV7-9
abundance: -
CDR3nt: TGTGCCAGCAGCTTCGGACTACTCAAAAACTCCTACAATGAGCAGTTCTTC
CDR3aa: CASSFGLLKNSYNEQFF

d_gene: -
j_gene: TRBJ2-7
v_gene: TRBV29-1
abundance: many
CDR3nt: TGCAGCGTTGTATGGGCCCCGGGCGCTTCCAAATACGAGCAGTACTTC
CDR3aa: CSVVWAPGASKYEQYF

d_gene: TRBD2
j_gene: TRBJ2-7
v_gene: TRBV11-2
abundance: few
CDR3nt: TGTGCCAGCAGCTCCCGTCTAGCGGACCTCTACGAGCAGTACTTC
CDR3aa: CASSSRLADLYEQYF

d_gene: TRBD1
j_gene: TRBJ1-4
v_gene: TRBV2
abundance: few
CDR3nt: TGTGCCAGTAACAGGGGTGAAAAACTGTTTTTT
CDR3aa: CASNRGEKLFF

d_gene: -
j_gene: TRBJ2-7
v_gene: TRBV2
abundance: many
CDR3nt: TGTGCCAGCAGTGAAGCGGCACTCTACGAGCAGTACTTC
CDR3aa: CASSEAALYEQYF

d_gene: TRBD1
j_gene: TRBJ1-6
v_gene: TRBV7-6
abundance: few
CDR3nt: TGTGCCAGCAGCTTAGAACCGGGACAGGGGAATTCACCCCTCCACTTT
CDR3aa: CASSLEPGQGNSPLHF

d_gene: -
j_gene: TRBJ2-7
v_gene: TRBV27
abundance: many
CDR3nt: TGTGCCAGCAACGTGTGGGGGGGCGGGTACGAGCAGTACTTC
CDR3aa: CASNVWGGGYEQYF

d_gene: -
j_gene: TRBJ2-3
v_gene: TRBV14
abundance: few
CDR3nt: TGTGCCAGCAGCCAACTCCTGGGAGCGGTAAATTCGGGAGTGAGGGCTAGCACAGATACGCAGTATTTT
CDR3aa: CASSQLLGAVNSGVRASTDTQYF

d_gene: TRBD2
j_gene: TRBJ2-5
v_gene: TRBV10-3
abundance: few
CDR3nt: TGTGCCATCAGCCAGACTAGCGGGAGTCCGGGTGAGACCCAGTACTTC
CDR3aa: CAISQTSGSPGETQYF

d_gene: TRBD2
j_gene: TRBJ2-1
v_gene: TRBV20-1
abundance: few
CDR3nt: TGCAGTGCTAGAGATCTTGGGTTAGCGGGAGGGCCAAATGAGCAGTTCTTC
CDR3aa: CSARDLGLAGGPNEQFF

d_gene: -
j_gene: TRBJ2-3
v_gene: TRBV18
abundance: many
CDR3nt: TGTGCCAGCTCACCCTCCCACACAGATACGCAGTATTTT
CDR3aa: CASSPSHTDTQYF

d_gene: -
j_gene: TRBJ2-6
v_gene: TRBV20-1
abundance: -
CDR3nt: TGCAGTGCTAGTGGGGGCTCTGGGGCCAACGTCCTGACTTTC
CDR3aa: CSASGGSGANVLTF

d_gene: TRBD2
j_gene: TRBJ2-3
v_gene: TRBV2
abundance: many
CDR3nt: TGTGCCAGCAGTGAATCTGGACTAGCGGGAGATACGCAGTATTTT
CDR3aa: CASSESGLAGDTQYF

d_gene: -
j_gene: TRBJ2-2
v_gene: TRBV20-1
abundance: many
CDR3nt: TGCAGTGCTAGACGGGTAGGGGCGACCACCGGGGAGCTGTTTTTT
CDR3aa: CSARRVGATTGELFF

d_gene: -
j_gene: TRBJ2-3
v_gene: TRBV6-1
abundance: -
CDR3nt: TGTGCCAGCAGTGATCAAACGGTGATGGGAGATACGCAGTATTTT
CDR3aa: CASSDQTVMGDTQYF

d_gene: -
j_gene: TRBJ1-1
v_gene: TRBV27
abundance: -
CDR3nt: TGTGCCAGCAGAACTCTTCAAACCGCAGGGAGTAGAACTGAAGCTTTCTTT
CDR3aa: CASRTLQTAGSRTEAFF

d_gene: TRBD1
j_gene: TRBJ2-1
v_gene: TRBV5-4
abundance: once
CDR3nt: TGTGCCAGCAGCTCGGGACAGGCGGCCGGTGAGCAGTTCTTC
CDR3aa: CASSSGQAAGEQFF

d_gene: -
j_gene: TRBJ2-7
v_gene: TRBV27
abundance: many
CDR3nt: TGTGCCAGCAGTTTATCGATTGTACACGAGCAGTACTTC
CDR3aa: CASSLSIVHEQYF

d_gene: -
j_gene: TRBJ2-7
v_gene: TRBV7-9
abundance: many
CDR3nt: TGTGCCGTAGAAGCCAGGGGATCTGCCTACGAGCAGTACTTC
CDR3aa: CAVEARGSAYEQYF

d_gene: TRBD2
j_gene: TRBJ2-7
v_gene: TRBV6-1
abundance: many
CDR3nt: TGTGCCAGCAGTATTAGCGGGAGAGACTACGAGCAGTACTTC
CDR3aa: CASSISGRDYEQYF

d_gene: -
j_gene: TRBJ1-3
v_gene: TRBV12-3/TRBV12-4
abundance: many
CDR3nt: TGTGCCAGCAGTTTTAGTACTGGACGCAACTCTGGAAACACCATATATTTT
CDR3aa: CASSFSTGRNSGNTIYF

d_gene: -
j_gene: TRBJ2-2
v_gene: TRBV7-9
abundance: -
CDR3nt: TGTGCCAGCAGCCCCCAACTAAGCAGCACCGGGGAGCTGTTTTTT
CDR3aa: CASSPQLSSTGELFF